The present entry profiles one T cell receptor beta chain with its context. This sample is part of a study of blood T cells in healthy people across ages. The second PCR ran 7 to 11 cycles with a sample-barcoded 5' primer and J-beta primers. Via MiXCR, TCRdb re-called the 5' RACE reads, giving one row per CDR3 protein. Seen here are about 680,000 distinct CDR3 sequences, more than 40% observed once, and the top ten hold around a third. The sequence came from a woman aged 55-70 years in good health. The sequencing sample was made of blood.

The CDR3 region is CASSVNIGREDSPLHF. The CDR3 DNA reads TGTGCCAGCAGTGTAAATATCGGACGCGAGGATTCACCCCTCCACTTT. The chain couples TRBV6-1 to TRBJ1-6; D unclear. The CDR3 length is 16 residues. Germline V gene lookup returns CDR1 MNHNS and CDR2 SASEGT. V lost 4 bases and J lost 8, with 18 bases in between.